This TCR beta chain was recorded in a study of response to subunit inactivated influenza vaccine listed by TCRdb under 2018. For the wider study: Deep quantitative T cell receptor repertoire profiling was used in the study to track responses to a trivalent subunit inactivated influenza vaccine. General findings and caveats noted by the study authors: The authors proposed that each seasonal influenza vaccination may bring in only a limited number of new T cells.

At the junction V is shortened by 6 bases and J by 2 bases; bases outside the gene matches: 12. Measured from the cysteine to the phenylalanine, the CDR3 is 19 residues long. Only the CDR3 region is kept as DNA, spanning 57 bases read in frame from base 1. The germline V gene supplies CDR1 MRHNA and CDR2 SNTAGT. This clonotype turned up a few times. Its antigen has not been determined. No base quality values were provided; no much bigger clone lies one nucleotide off. Library method: RT-PCR. Instrument on record: Illumina HiSeq 2500. TCRdb reprocessing: public reads trimmed at Q25 with fastp, clones called with MiXCR, in-frame beta chains kept. Rows matching on CDR3 protein sequence are summarized as one entry with the most common DNA and genes. Across this sample there are under 200,000 distinct CDR3 sequences, with about 11% seen only once. The top ten clones comprise 35% to 40% of the sample.

This receptor was identified in a man aged 45-69 years who received an inactivated influenza vaccine. Donor details come from another sample of the same person, matched by shared clones. The V and J genes are TRBV6-4 and TRBJ2-1; a stretch of 14 junction bases matches TRBD2. The sample here was CD8+ T cells sorted from PBMCs, taken less than 30 months after vaccination. The nucleotide sequence reads as follows: TGTGCCAGCAGAGCCACCGGGACTAGCGGGAGTGACCCCTACAATGAGCAGTTCTTC. This is translated as CASRATGTSGSDPYNEQFF.